The 20 T cell receptor beta chains below all came from one sample that was sequenced in a study of T-cell memory formation after mild COVID-19 (dated by TCRdb to about 2021). Library preparation was by 5' RACE. TCRdb shows the sequencer as Illumina NovaSeq 6000. Through fastp at Q25 and MiXCR, TCRdb rebuilt clones from the public reads, retaining in-frame beta chains. Records with the same CDR3 protein are collapsed into one entry carrying the most frequent genes and DNA. A total of about 390,000 distinct CDR3 sequences appear in this sample, more than 15% of them only once. Of the sample, around a fifth falls within the top ten clones. Sequenced: PBMCs or a T cell subset sorted from them (not recorded which). All receptors come from a man between 18 and 35 years old who had mild COVID-19 (a few samples of this study predate the infection). The sample titles of this study are shuffled in the database, so cell type and time point are left out; the donor was told from shared clones.

The rearrangement joins TRBV6-5 to TRBJ2-3, with D possibly TRBD2 on 5 matching bases. The CDR3 is made up of 15 amino acids. CDR1 and CDR2 from the germline V gene are MNHEY and SVGAGI. Trimming left V 2 bases short and J 4 bases short, with 13 bases between. CDR3 DNA: TGTGCCAGCAGTTACGACCGGGCGGGCGCAGATACGCAGTATTTT. This sequence encodes CASSYDRAGADTQYF.

This sequence joins TRBV3-1 and TRBJ2-5; no definite D call. Germline loops: CDR1 LGHDT, CDR2 YNNKEL (reference sequence). CDR3 length equals 16 residues. V shed 1 base and J shed 0 bases, with 12 bases lying between them. CDR3 nucleotide sequence: TGTGCCAGCAGCCAAGTTGCCAGGTCGTACCAAGAGACCCAGTACTTC. It codes for CASSQVARSYQETQYF.

There are a few counts of this clonotype. The chain uses TRBV4-2 and TRBJ2-1, with TRBD2 matching 7 bases. Germline V lookup: CDR1 LGHNA, CDR2 YNFKEQ. The CDR3 runs 14 residues. The junction had 5 bases not matched to a gene; V was cut back by 4 bases and J by 5 bases. CDR3 protein: CASSRMGGNNEQFF. CDR3 in DNA: TGTGCCAGCAGCCGAATGGGGGGGAACAATGAGCAGTTCTTC.

This clonotype was counted ten times or more. The V and J genes are TRBV5-1 and TRBJ2-2; D ambiguous. V dropped 5 bases and J dropped 0 bases, with 11 bases sitting between them. The CDR3 is made up of 15 amino acids. Germline V gene sequence: CDR1 SGHRS, CDR2 YFSETQ. This chain's CDR3 is CASSAPTSNTGELFF. Written as DNA, the CDR3 is TGCGCCAGCAGTGCTCCAACCTCGAACACCGGGGAGCTGTTTTTT.

This chain connects TRBV4-3 to TRBJ1-5, with TRBD1 as a possible D gene (5 bases). Trimming removed 4 bases at V and 5 bases at J, with 12 bases between. This CDR3 is built from 14 residues. The V gene's germline CDR1 is LGHNA and CDR2 YSLEER. The CDR3: CASSPGEGYQPQHF. The CDR3 nucleotides read TGCGCCAGCAGCCCGGGCGAGGGGTATCAGCCCCAGCATTTT.

This clonotype was counted only a few times. This chain joins TRBV7-2 and TRBJ2-5, with 12 bases lining up with TRBD2. This CDR3 has 17 residues. Trimming removed 0 bases from V and 1 base from J; junction bases left unmatched: 3. From germline, CDR1 is SGHTA and CDR2 FQGNSA. CDR3 amino acids: CASSLALLAGGQETQYF. In DNA, the CDR3 is TGTGCCAGCAGCTTAGCGTTACTAGCGGGGGGCCAAGAGACCCAGTACTTC.

This clonotype has only a few counts. No DNA is shown, since the ends of the CDR3 on it are uncertain; the CDR3 is the one TCRdb lists. The chain links TRBV21-1 to TRBJ1-2; the D segment call TRBD1 is taken from the table without a DNA check. TRBV21-1 is a pseudogene. The CDR3 sequence runs 13 residues, both termini included. The CDR3 sequence is CASRFGQGAGYTF.

Only a few counts were recorded for this clonotype. The gene calls are TRBV6-1 and TRBJ2-7; the D gene is possibly TRBD1 (5 bases). The length of the CDR3 is 13 residues. Trimming took off 1 base at V and 3 bases at J, with 7 bases between the two ends. Per the germline V gene, CDR1 is MNHNS and CDR2 is SASEGT. The CDR3 coding sequence is TGTGCCAGCAGTGAAGGCAGGGTCTACGAGCAGTACGTC. It codes for CASSEGRVYEQYV.

The CDR3: CASRGGGRADTQYF. The CDR3 bases are TGTGCCAGCAGGGGGGGCGGTAGGGCAGATACGCAGTATTTT. This sequence joins TRBV6-2 or TRBV6-3 and TRBJ2-3; D tentatively reads TRBD1 or TRBD2 (6 bases each). Trimming left V 6 bases short and J 4 bases short, with 14 bases between. CDR1 is MNHEY, CDR2 SVGEGT, per germline. The CDR3 is 14 amino acids.

This clonotype was counted between two and nine times. The chain is built from TRBV20-1 and TRBJ2-7; the match to TRBD2 covers 11 bases. The V segment lost 1 base and the J segment 4 bases; nucleotides outside the gene matches: 6. Germline values: CDR1 DFQATT, CDR2 SNEGSKA (reference sequence). This CDR3 comprises 15 residues. The DNA of the CDR3 is TGCAGTGCTAGAGGACTAGCGGGGACGATATACGAGCAGTACGTC. It specifies CSARGLAGTIYEQYV.

The genes are TRBV4-3 and TRBJ2-3; D is undetermined. Germline lookup yields CDR1 LGHNA and CDR2 YSLEER. The V end was cut by 1 base, the J end by 6 bases, with 11 bases between. This CDR3 comprises 14 residues. The CDR3 sequence: CASSQAGSLDTQYF. The DNA for the CDR3 is TGCGCCAGCAGCCAAGCTGGTAGTTTGGATACGCAGTATTTT.

The chain is built from TRBV9 and TRBJ2-7; a possible D gene is TRBD2 (6 bases). The V gene's germline CDR1 is SGDLS and CDR2 YYNGEE. The V end lost 0 bases, the J end lost 3 bases, and 7 bases lay between the germline ends. CDR3 length: 13 amino acids. For the CDR3, the DNA is TGTGCCAGCAGCGTAGTGGGGGGCTACGAGCAGTACGTC. This gives the protein CASSVVGGYEQYV.

V is TRBV7-6 and J is TRBJ2-2, with TRBD2 as a possible D gene (6 bases). CDR3 length: 15 residues. Between the trimmed V and J ends, which lost 7 bases and 1 base, there was a span of 13 bases. Germline loops: CDR1 SGHVS, CDR2 FNYEAQ. CDR3 nucleotides: TGTGCCAGCAACCCCGGGACTTTGAACACCGGGGAGCTGTTTTTT. This encodes CASNPGTLNTGELFF.

J is TRBJ2-5 and V is TRBV4-2; a weak D match, TRBD2 (6 bases). V was pared by 0 bases and J by 2 bases, with 7 bases between. Germline V CDR1 and CDR2: LGHNA, YNFKEQ. The length of the CDR3 is 14 residues. CDR3 sequence: CASSQEAGQETQYF. The CDR3 DNA is TGTGCCAGCAGCCAAGAGGCGGGACAAGAGACCCAGTACTTC.

The sample holds a few counts of this clonotype. The chain links TRBV12-3 or TRBV12-4 to TRBJ1-5, with D tentatively TRBD1 (6 bases). The CDR3 consists of 14 residues. Trimming pared 5 bases from V and 7 bases from J, leaving 15 bases between. As DNA, the CDR3 is TGTGCCAGCAGTCCACAGGGTAGGGACCAGCCCCAGCATTTT. Translating it yields CASSPQGRDQPQHF.

Ten or more counts support this clonotype. The gene calls are TRBV5-5 and TRBJ2-7; 12 bases map to TRBD2. This CDR3 has 16 residues. CDR1 and CDR2 (germline): SGHKS, YYEKEE (reference sequence). Trimming removed 4 bases from V and 3 bases from J; junction bases left unmatched: 8. CDR3 loop: CASSLTRTSGVYEQYF. Here the CDR3 DNA reads TGTGCCAGCAGCCTGACCCGGACTAGCGGGGTCTACGAGCAGTACTTC.

This clonotype was seen a few times. This sequence joins TRBV30 and TRBJ1-2; unclear D gene. The V gene's germline CDR1 is GTSNPN and CDR2 SVGIG (reference sequence). CDR3 length: 11 residues. Trimming removed 2 bases at V and 6 bases at J, with 7 bases between. The CDR3 sequence is CAWSIGDGYTF. The CDR3 DNA reads as TGTGCCTGGAGTATTGGCGATGGCTACACCTTC.

The rearrangement uses TRBV6-5 and TRBJ2-7, with D perhaps TRBD1 (5 bases). Trimming took off 5 bases at V and 7 bases at J, with 9 bases between the two ends. The CDR3 runs to 11 residues. Per germline, CDR1 MNHEY and CDR2 SVGAGI. As DNA, the CDR3 is TGTGCCAGCAGTAGAGGACAAGAGCAGTACTTC. Translating gives CASSRGQEQYF.

The chain links TRBV15 to TRBJ1-1; TRBD1 aligns across 9 bases. CDR3 length equals 17 residues. After removal of 4 bases from V and 5 bases from J, the junction contained 14 bases not matched to a gene. From germline, CDR1 is LNHNV and CDR2 YYDKDF (reference sequence). CDR3 protein: CATSKPDRGHPGTEAFF. Here the CDR3 DNA reads TGTGCCACCAGCAAACCGGACAGGGGCCATCCGGGTACTGAAGCTTTCTTT.

The rearrangement links TRBV3-1 to TRBJ2-7, with D possibly TRBD2 on 5 matching bases. This CDR3 is 12 amino acids long. With 4 bases removed from V and 7 bases from J, the gap between germline ends came to 11 bases. The germline gives CDR1 LGHDT, CDR2 YNNKEL (reference sequence). As DNA, the CDR3 is TGTGCCAGCAGCCCGGCGGGTCAAGAGCAGTACTTC. The encoded protein is CASSPAGQEQYF.